The 16 T cell receptor beta chains below come from one sample, sequenced in a study of shared clonotypes between healthy human individuals. Profiled with immunoSEQ multiplex PCR; TCRdb holds only in-frame clones, not every one. The repertoire holds about 380,000 clones, with 95% to 97% as singletons. Sequencing was performed on memory CD8+ T cells sorted from blood. The subset: CD45RO+ cells pooled with CCR7-negative TemRA cells. The receptors originated from a man younger than 40 in good health.

The V and J genes are TRBV7-9 and TRBJ2-7; the D gene is possibly TRBD2 (5 bases). Trimming shortened V by 4 bases and J by 0 bases, and 10 bases separated the two germline ends. The CDR3 is 14 amino acids. The germline V gene encodes CDR1 SEHNR and CDR2 FQNEAQ (reference sequence). CDR3 nucleotide sequence: TGTGCCAGCAGCTCCAGTACTAGCTCCTACGAGCAGTACTTC. It codes for CASSSSTSSYEQYF.

With respect to this clone: One end of the junction does not line up with germline, which may come from a read error. This chain uses TRBV7-7 with TRBJ2-5; TRBD2 is a possible D gene (6 bases). Germline CDR1 reads SSHAT; CDR2 reads FNYEAQ (reference sequence). The CDR3 is made up of 14 amino acids. The CDR3 DNA reads as TGTGCTAGCAGCTTAAAGGGACTCAGGGAGACCCAGTACTTC. Translated, it gives CASSLKGLRETQYF.

In this sample, this clone turned up once. The genes are TRBV2 and TRBJ2-2; 9 positions match TRBD1. This CDR3 spans 17 amino acids. V shed 4 bases and J 4 bases; nucleotides not matched to a gene: 10. Per germline, CDR1 SNHLY and CDR2 FYNNEI. CDR3 in DNA: TGTGCCAGCAGTGTTGACGTGGACAGGGGCCCCACCGGGGAGCTGTTTTTT. It yields the protein CASSVDVDRGPTGELFF. The full variable domain, rest sourced from reference TRBV2 and TRBJ2-2, is EPEVTQTPSHQVTQMGQEVILRCVPISNHLYFYWYRQILGQKVEFLVSFYNNEISEKSEIFDDQFSVERPDGSNFTLKIRSTKLEDSAMYFCASSVDVDRGPTGELFFGEGSRLTVL.

The CDR3 DNA is TGTGCCAGCAGCGTACCACAGGGTATGAACACTGAAGCTTTCTTT. Translating gives CASSVPQGMNTEAFF. The chain links TRBV7-2 to TRBJ1-1; a weak D match, TRBD1 (6 bases). Looked up from germline, CDR1 is SGHTA and CDR2 is FQGNSA. The CDR3 totals 15 residues. V lost 5 bases, J lost 0 bases, and 13 bases lay in between.

The CDR3 nucleotides are TGTGCCTGTTCGGGCCTCTTCTACGAGCAGTACTTC. Translated, it gives CACSGLFYEQYF. The rearrangement uses TRBV2 and TRBJ2-7; no definite D call. The germline V and J ends were trimmed by 11 bases and 3 bases, with 14 bases remaining between them. The CDR3 runs 12 residues. Germline CDR1 SNHLY, CDR2 FYNNEI.

This chain joins TRBV5-1 and TRBJ2-5, with TRBD1 matching over 11 bases. J lost 5 bases, V lost 0 bases, and 6 bases had no gene match. The CDR3 has 16 residues. Germline V CDR1 and CDR2: SGHRS, YFSETQ. CDR3 sequence (DNA): TGCGCCAGCAGCTTGGCCGGGGGACAGGGGGGCGAGACCCAGTACTTC. The encoded protein is CASSLAGGQGGETQYF.

This clone was seen only once. The J gene is TRBJ2-3, the V gene TRBV19; D possibly corresponds to TRBD1 (5 bases). V lost 5 bases, J lost 7 bases, and 10 bases lay in between. CDR3 length equals 12 residues. The germline CDR1 and CDR2 sequences are LNHDA and SQIVND (reference sequence). CDR3 sequence (DNA): TGTGCCAGTAGTCCATCGGACAATACGCAGTATTTT. Encoded protein: CASSPSDNTQYF.

V usage is TRBV2 and J usage is TRBJ2-1; TRBD2 matches at 16 bases. The V and J ends lost 6 bases and 4 bases, in that order; junction bases with no gene match: 6. The CDR3 is made up of 17 amino acids. Germline loops: CDR1 SNHLY, CDR2 FYNNEI. CDR3 DNA sequence: TGTGCCAGCAGGGGACTAGCGGGAGGGAAGGGATACAATGAGCAGTTCTTC. Translating it yields CASRGLAGGKGYNEQFF.

The chain couples TRBV7-9 to TRBJ1-2; TRBD1 might be the D (5 bases). Trimming took off 5 bases at V and 4 bases at J, with 17 bases between the two ends. CDR1 and CDR2 (germline): SEHNR, FQNEAQ (reference sequence). This CDR3 has 15 residues. The CDR3 DNA follows: TGTGCCAGCAGCCCCTTGAAGGTAACAGGCTATGGCTACACCTTC. Translated: CASSPLKVTGYGYTF.

The V and J genes are TRBV7-3 and TRBJ2-2; perhaps TRBD1 as D (6 bases). Looked up from germline, CDR1 is SGHTA and CDR2 is FQGTGA. Trimming shortened V by 1 base and J by 3 bases, and 15 bases separated the two germline ends. The CDR3 sequence is 17 residues long. The CDR3 sequence: CASSLIGGRGDTGELFF. In DNA, the CDR3 is TGTGCCAGCAGCTTAATAGGCGGCAGGGGAGACACCGGGGAGCTGTTTTTT. Using reference TRBV7-3 and TRBJ2-2 for the parts outside the CDR3, the full variable domain is GAGVSQTPSNKVTEKGKYVELRCDPISGHTALYWYRQSLGQGPEFLIYFQGTGAADDSGLPNDRFFAVRPEGSVSTLKIQRTERGDSAVYLCASSLIGGRGDTGELFFGEGSRLTVL.

J is TRBJ2-7 and V is TRBV20-1; D gene uncertain. The germline CDR1 and CDR2 sequences are DFQATT and SNEGSKA (reference sequence). V was cut by 2 bases and J by 3 bases, with 5 bases left in between. The CDR3 is 11 amino acids. CDR3 protein: CSARRLYEQYF. CDR3 sequence (DNA): TGCAGTGCTAGACGGCTCTACGAGCAGTACTTC.

The genes are TRBV10-2 and TRBJ1-1, with unresolved D. This CDR3 contains 14 residues. CDR1 is WSHSY and CDR2 is SAAADI in the germline V gene. The ends were cut back, 6 bases at V and 1 base at J, with 12 bases in the middle. The DNA for the CDR3 is TGCGCCAGCAGGGACTTAGGAGAGAACACTGAAGCTTTCTTT. This gives the protein CASRDLGENTEAFF.

This chain links TRBV19 with TRBJ2-1; TRBD1 agrees at 7 bases. The CDR3 sequence is 13 residues long. Trimming removed 3 bases from V and 10 bases from J; junction bases left unmatched: 6. Germline V gene data show CDR1 as LNHDA and CDR2 as SQIVND (reference sequence). The CDR3: CASSIVLTGEQFF. The CDR3 DNA is TGTGCCAGTAGTATTGTCTTGACAGGGGAGCAGTTCTTC.

This clone was seen only once. J is TRBJ1-6 and V is TRBV30; 7 nucleotides agree with TRBD1. The germline gives CDR1 GTSNPN, CDR2 SVGIG (reference sequence). Trimming at V came to 7 bases and at J to 5 bases, leaving 2 bases not matched to a gene. The CDR3 covers 12 residues. CDR3 sequence (DNA): TGTGCCTTGGACAGGCATAATTCACCCCTCCACTTT. This gives the protein CALDRHNSPLHF. The variable domain in full, completed from reference TRBV30 and TRBJ1-6, reads SQTIHQWPATLVQPVGSPLSLECTVEGTSNPNLYWYRQAAGRGLQLLFYSVGIGQISSEVPQNLSASRPQDRQFILSSKKLLLSDSGFYLCALDRHNSPLHFGNGTRLTVT.

V usage is TRBV5-4 and J usage is TRBJ2-3; D uncertain. Trimming pared 0 bases from V and 5 bases from J, leaving 7 bases between. Germline CDR1 SGHNT, CDR2 YYREEE (reference sequence). The CDR3 spans 13 residues. Here the CDR3 reads CASSLGGEDTQYF. CDR3 in DNA: TGTGCCAGCAGCTTGGGGGGTGAAGATACGCAGTATTTT. The complete variable domain, with remaining parts taken from reference TRBV5-4 and TRBJ2-3, reads ETGVTQSPTHLIKTRGQQVTLRCSSQSGHNTVSWYQQALGQGPQFIFQYYREEENGRGNFPPRFSGLQFPNYSSELNVNALELDDSALYLCASSLGGEDTQYFGPGTRLTVL.

This chain links TRBV5-4 with TRBJ2-1; 10 nucleotides align to TRBD1. Germline V gene lookup returns CDR1 SGHNT and CDR2 YYREEE (reference sequence). Losses at the gene ends were 3 bases for V and 2 bases for J; bases not matched to a gene: 5. The CDR3 extends over 16 amino acids. The CDR3 sequence is CASSSSGTGAYNEQFF. The CDR3 DNA follows: TGTGCCAGCAGCTCCTCCGGGACAGGGGCCTACAATGAGCAGTTCTTC.